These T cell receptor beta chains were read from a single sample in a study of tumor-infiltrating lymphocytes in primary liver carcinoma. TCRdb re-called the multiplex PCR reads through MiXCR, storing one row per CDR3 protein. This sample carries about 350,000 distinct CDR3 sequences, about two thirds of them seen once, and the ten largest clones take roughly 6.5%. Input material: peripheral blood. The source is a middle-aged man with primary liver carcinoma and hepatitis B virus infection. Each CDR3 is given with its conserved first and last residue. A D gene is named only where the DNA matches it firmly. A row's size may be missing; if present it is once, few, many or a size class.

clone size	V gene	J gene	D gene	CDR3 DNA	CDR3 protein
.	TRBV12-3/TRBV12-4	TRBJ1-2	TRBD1	TGTGCCAGCAGCAAGGGGACAGGGAATGGCTACACCTTC	CASSKGTGNGYTF
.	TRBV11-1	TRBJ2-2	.	TGTGCCAGCAGCATAATTTGGGACCGGTACACCGGGGAGCTGTTTTTC	CASSIIWDRYTGELFF
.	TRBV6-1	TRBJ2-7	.	TGTGCCAGCGGCCTCGGGTACGAGCAGTACTTC	CASGLGYEQYF
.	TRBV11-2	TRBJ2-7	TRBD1	TGTGCCAGCAGCCGACAGGGGTCGATCTCCTACAATGAGCAGTACTTC	CASSRQGSISYNEQYF
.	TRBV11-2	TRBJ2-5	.	TGTGCCAGCAGCCCCTTTCAAGGGACCCAGTATTTC	CASSPFQGTQYF
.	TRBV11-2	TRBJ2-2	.	TGTGCCAGGAGCCCCCCCTGGGGAAACAGCGGGGAGCTGTTTTTT	CARSPPWGNSGELFF
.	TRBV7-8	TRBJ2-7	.	TGTGCCAGCAACTTAAGCAGGATCAACGCGGGCGAGCAGTACTTC	CASNLSRINAGEQYF
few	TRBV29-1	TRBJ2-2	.	TGTAGCACCAGCCAGGGACGGACCGGGGAGCTGTTTTTT	CSTSQGRTGELFF
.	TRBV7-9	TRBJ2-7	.	TGTGCCAGCAGCTTAGATGCAGAATTCTACGAGCAGTACTTC	CASSLDAEFYEQYF
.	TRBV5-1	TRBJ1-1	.	TGCGCCTGCAGCTTGGCGGCAGTGAGCAATGAAGCTTTCTTT	CACSLAAVSNEAFF